The 23 T cell receptor beta chains in this list originate from one sample, sequenced in a study of cytomegalovirus exposure and HLA in healthy donors. Primers included in the PCR were 60 Vbeta and 13 Jbeta primers. TCRdb's copy holds only in-frame clones and misses some; the assay was immunoSEQ multiplex PCR. This table holds some 130,000 clones, around 73% found once. The sample was PBMCs. These TCRs come from a female donor in good health and CMV-seronegative.

The chain carries TRBV30 and TRBJ1-2; D gene uncertain. The CDR3 spans 14 residues. Trimming stripped 3 bases from V and 1 base from J, with 12 bases between. CDR1 GTSNPN and CDR2 SVGIG come from the germline V gene (reference sequence). The CDR3 DNA is TGTGCCTGGAGCGGGGAGCCGTTTAACTATGGCTACACCTTC. Its translation: CAWSGEPFNYGYTF.

The chain combines TRBV11-2 with TRBJ2-1, with a possible D match to TRBD1 (5 bases). The CDR3 covers 15 residues. Trimming removed 4 bases at V and 4 bases at J, with 14 bases between. Germline loops: CDR1 SGHAT, CDR2 FQNNGV. CDR3 sequence (DNA): TGTGCCAGCAGCTCCCCGAGACAGTCGTACAATGAGCAGTTCTTC. Translation: CASSSPRQSYNEQFF.

This clone was observed once. V usage is TRBV30 and J usage is TRBJ1-1, with D uncertain. V shed 4 bases and J shed 2 bases, with 11 bases lying between them. The germline V gene has CDR1 GTSNPN and CDR2 SVGIG (reference sequence). There are 13 residues in the CDR3. DNA for the CDR3: TGTGCCTGGAACTTTGAGGGAAACACTGAAGCTTTCTTT. Protein sequence: CAWNFEGNTEAFF.

The chain has TRBV5-1 and TRBJ2-7; 7 positions match TRBD1. The V and J ends lost 4 bases and 6 bases, in that order; junction bases with no gene match: 10. CDR3 length: 14 residues. Looked up from germline, CDR1 is SGHRS and CDR2 is YFSETQ. The CDR3 DNA reads as TGCGCCAGCAGCCAAGGACAGGAGGTGAGCGAGCAGTACTTC. It encodes CASSQGQEVSEQYF.

The V gene is TRBV6-5, the J gene TRBJ1-2, with TRBD1 identical over 10 bases. CDR1 and CDR2 from the germline V gene are MNHEY and SVGAGI. Trimming cost V 10 bases and J 6 bases; bases outside gene matches: 5. The CDR3 has 12 amino acids. CDR3 sequence reads: CAIGDRGDGYTF. DNA for the CDR3: TGTGCCATAGGGGACAGGGGTGATGGCTACACCTTC.

The V gene is TRBV4-1, the J gene TRBJ1-6; 9 bases agree with TRBD1. This CDR3 region has 18 residues. Germline assignment: CDR1 MGHRA and CDR2 YSYEKL. Germline trimming cut 0 bases from V and 6 bases from J; bases unmatched to any gene: 9. This CDR3 reads CASSQDRGTGLVNSPLHF. The CDR3 nucleotides read TGCGCCAGCAGCCAAGATCGGGGGACAGGGCTAGTTAATTCACCCCTCCACTTT.

The chain employs TRBV4-2 and TRBJ1-3; maybe TRBD1 (5 bases). This CDR3 is built from 15 residues. V gave up 4 bases and J gave up 2 bases, with 12 bases separating them. The germline CDR1 and CDR2 sequences are LGHNA and YNFKEQ. The CDR3 protein is CASSPRVVTGNTIYF. The CDR3 DNA follows: TGTGCCAGCAGCCCCAGGGTAGTCACTGGAAACACCATATATTTT.

The V gene is TRBV6-1, the J gene TRBJ2-7; possibly TRBD1 for D (6 bases). This CDR3 spans 14 amino acids. Germline CDR1 and CDR2: MNHNS and SASEGT. V was cut by 8 bases and J by 0 bases, with 14 bases left in between. The DNA of the CDR3 is TGTGCCAGCTCCCGCTGGGACAACTCCTACGAGCAGTACTTC. Protein: CASSRWDNSYEQYF.

This rearrangement joins TRBV5-1 to TRBJ2-5; 11 nucleotides align to TRBD1. After removal of 3 bases from V and 4 bases from J, the junction contained 5 bases not matched to a gene. This CDR3 comprises 15 residues. CDR1 is SGHRS and CDR2 is YFSETQ in the germline V gene. CDR3 protein: CASSSPGQGVETQYF. As DNA, the CDR3 is TGCGCCAGCAGCTCGCCGGGACAGGGGGTAGAGACCCAGTACTTC.

This clone has just a few counts. The chain recombines TRBV27 with TRBJ2-5; TRBD2 agrees at 9 bases. In germline, CDR1 is MNHEY, CDR2 SMNVEV (reference sequence). This CDR3 spans 17 amino acids. Losses at the gene ends were 6 bases for V and 5 bases for J; bases not matched to a gene: 16. The CDR3 sequence: CASRGGVAGAWRETQYF. CDR3 DNA sequence: TGTGCCAGCAGGGGGGGGGTAGCGGGAGCTTGGAGGGAGACCCAGTACTTC.

This rearrangement joins TRBV5-6 to TRBJ2-7; D is undetermined. The CDR3 has 14 residues. With 0 bases removed from V and 0 bases from J, the gap between germline ends came to 7 bases. Germline V gives CDR1 SGHDT, CDR2 YYEEEE. CDR3 nucleotide sequence: TGTGCCAGCAGCTTGGGGGCCAACTCCTACGAGCAGTACTTC. Protein sequence: CASSLGANSYEQYF.

This sequence joins TRBV12-2 and TRBJ1-2; the DNA was not used to check the table's D call, TRBD1. TRBV12-2 is annotated as a pseudogene. This CDR3 has 16 amino acids. The CDR3 region has the DNA TGTGCAAGTCGCTTAGTCCCTCAGGGGCTGTACTATGGCTACACCTTC. Amino acid sequence: CASRLVPQGLYYGYTF.

This clone was seen a handful of times. The gene calls are TRBV25-1 and TRBJ2-3; weak D call: TRBD2 (5 bases). The CDR3 length is 15 residues. Germline V gene lookup returns CDR1 MGHDK and CDR2 SYGVNS. V lost 2 bases, J lost 3 bases, and 12 bases lay in between. The CDR3 region has the DNA TGTGCCAGCAGTGAAGGAGGAGTCGGGACAGATACGCAGTATTTT. Protein sequence: CASSEGGVGTDTQYF.

In this sample, this clone turned up once. CDR3 in DNA: TGTGCCAGCAGCCCGACGGGAAGTCAGCCCCAGCATTTT. Translation: CASSPTGSQPQHF. The V gene is TRBV6-6, the J gene TRBJ1-5, with D unresolved. Germline lookup yields CDR1 MNHNY and CDR2 SVGAGI (reference sequence). The CDR3 consists of 13 residues. V lost 6 bases and J lost 6, with 12 bases in between.

This chain uses TRBV19 with TRBJ1-2; the D is unclear. The CDR3 is made up of 17 amino acids. V was trimmed by 6 bases and J by 3 bases, leaving 23 bases between them. Germline loops: CDR1 LNHDA, CDR2 SQIVND (reference sequence). The CDR3: CASSSEFGPSGDYGYTF. CDR3 sequence (DNA): TGTGCCAGTAGCTCCGAGTTTGGGCCCTCCGGGGACTATGGCTACACCTTC.

This clone was seen more than once but under ten times. The rearrangement joins TRBV4-1 to TRBJ2-7, with 8 bases fitting TRBD2. The CDR3 is made up of 15 amino acids. Germline-derived CDR1 and CDR2 are MGHRA and YSYEKL. The trim removed 2 bases at V and 4 bases at J, leaving 7 bases unmatched. In nucleotides, the CDR3 is TGCGCCAGCAGCCAACTTGGGACGGGGGGGTACGAGCAGTACTTC. Translated: CASSQLGTGGYEQYF.

The genes are TRBV30 and TRBJ2-7; TRBD1 agrees at 10 bases. This CDR3 is built from 14 residues. Germline V gives CDR1 GTSNPN, CDR2 SVGIG (reference sequence). Trimming at V came to 1 base and at J to 3 bases, leaving 3 bases not matched to a gene. CDR3 loop: CAWSDRTGGYEQYF. CDR3 bases: TGTGCCTGGAGTGATCGGACAGGGGGCTACGAGCAGTACTTC.

This clone was detected only a few times. This rearrangement joins TRBV2 to TRBJ2-7; the D gene is possibly TRBD1 (7 bases). V was trimmed by 9 bases and J by 3 bases, leaving 24 bases between them. The CDR3 length is 16 residues. CDR1 is SNHLY and CDR2 is FYNNEI in the germline V gene. The CDR3 loop reads CARSMTEGAGHYEQYF. DNA of the CDR3: TGTGCCAGGTCGATGACGGAGGGGGCAGGTCACTACGAGCAGTACTTC. The whole variable domain, remainder taken from reference TRBV2 and TRBJ2-7, is EPEVTQTPSHQVTQMGQEVILRCVPISNHLYFYWYRQILGQKVEFLVSFYNNEISEKSEIFDDQFSVERPDGSNFTLKIRSTKLEDSAMYFCARSMTEGAGHYEQYFGPGTRLTVT.

This clone was observed a few times. This sequence joins TRBV7-2 and TRBJ2-5, with D perhaps TRBD2 (5 bases). Germline V lookup: CDR1 SGHTA, CDR2 FQGNSA. The CDR3 is 13 amino acids. V was shortened by 3 bases and J by 8 bases, with 13 bases between the two germline ends. DNA of the CDR3: TGTGCCAGCAGCTTTTCAGCGGCCCATACCCAGTACTTC. It translates to CASSFSAAHTQYF.

The chain has TRBV5-6 and TRBJ2-7; 10 positions match TRBD2. CDR3 length: 15 residues. Per germline, CDR1 SGHDT and CDR2 YYEEEE. The J segment lost 0 bases and the V segment lost 3 bases, leaving 3 bases of the junction unmatched. The CDR3, as DNA: TGTGCCAGCAGCTCGGGACTAGCGTTCTCCTACGAGCAGTACTTC. This encodes CASSSGLAFSYEQYF.

This chain joins TRBV15 and TRBJ2-2; D perhaps matches TRBD1 (6 bases). The CDR3 extends over 17 amino acids. V lost 2 bases, J lost 4 bases, and 17 bases lay in between. In germline, CDR1 is LNHNV, CDR2 YYDKDF (reference sequence). The CDR3 nucleotides read TGTGCCACCAGCAGACCCGGGGCAGGGGTCCCCACCGGGGAGCTGTTTTTT. This sequence encodes CATSRPGAGVPTGELFF.

CDR3 in DNA: TGCGCCAGCAGCTCTGGGACTAGCGGAGGTATCTCCTACGAGCAGTACTTC. Residues: CASSSGTSGGISYEQYF. The gene calls are TRBV5-1 and TRBJ2-7; 11 positions match TRBD2. The CDR3 is made up of 17 amino acids. From germline, CDR1 is SGHRS and CDR2 YFSETQ. V was clipped by 3 bases and J by 0 bases; unmatched bases: 8.

The chain links TRBV4-1 to TRBJ2-1, with 7 positions matching TRBD1. Germline trimming cut 4 bases from V and 0 bases from J; bases unmatched to any gene: 6. Germline CDR1 reads MGHRA; CDR2 reads YSYEKL. The CDR3 consists of 16 residues. CDR3 in amino acids: CASSRSTGSSYNEQFF. The CDR3, as DNA: TGCGCCAGCAGCCGATCGACAGGGAGCTCCTACAATGAGCAGTTCTTC.